This entry describes one T cell receptor beta chain. The antigen is undetermined. V shed 2 bases, J shed 2 bases, and the junction held 2 bases outside the gene matches. There are 14 residues in the CDR3. From germline, CDR1 is MGHRA and CDR2 YSYEKL. Time point specified: cycle 4 day 1 (C4D1), after 5 to 7 weeks of nivolumab. Each patient experienced a relapse that followed autologous stem cell transplantation, and brentuximab vedotin exposure varied. The data were obtained in a study of PD-1 blockade in classical Hodgkin lymphoma. Study at large: Every 2 weeks, patients got 3 mg/kg intravenous nivolumab. Study-level findings and limits: No one has yet defined what causes the repertoire differences, which may be disease activity or prior therapy.

Measured with immunoSEQ multiplex PCR; TCRdb has only the in-frame clones, and not every one. The repertoire includes roughly 96,000 clones, roughly 91% of them detected once, and under 2% sits in the top ten. The sequence came from a human donor with classical Hodgkin lymphoma. Sequenced material: peripheral blood mononuclear cells (PBMCs), taken before the fourth cycle of nivolumab. V gene TRBV4-1 combines with J gene TRBJ2-5, with 7 bases that match TRBD1. CDR3 sequence reads: CASSQKGQQETQYF. The CDR3 DNA follows: TGCGCCAGCAGCCAAAAGGGACAGCAAGAGACCCAGTACTTC.